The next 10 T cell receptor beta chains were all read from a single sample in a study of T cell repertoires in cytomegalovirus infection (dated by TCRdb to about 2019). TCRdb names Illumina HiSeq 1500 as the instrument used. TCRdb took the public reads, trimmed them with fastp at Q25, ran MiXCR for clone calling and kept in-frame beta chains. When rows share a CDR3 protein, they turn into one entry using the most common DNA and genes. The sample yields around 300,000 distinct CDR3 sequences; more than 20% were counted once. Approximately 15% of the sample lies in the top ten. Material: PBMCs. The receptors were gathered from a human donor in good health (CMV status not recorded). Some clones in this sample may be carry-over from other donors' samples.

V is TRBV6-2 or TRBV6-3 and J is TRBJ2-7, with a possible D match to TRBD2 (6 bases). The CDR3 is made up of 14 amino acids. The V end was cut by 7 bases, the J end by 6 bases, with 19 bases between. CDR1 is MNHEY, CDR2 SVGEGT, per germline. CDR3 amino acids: CASTLHGEVSEQYF. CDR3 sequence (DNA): TGTGCCAGCACTCTTCACGGGGAGGTGAGCGAGCAGTACTTC.

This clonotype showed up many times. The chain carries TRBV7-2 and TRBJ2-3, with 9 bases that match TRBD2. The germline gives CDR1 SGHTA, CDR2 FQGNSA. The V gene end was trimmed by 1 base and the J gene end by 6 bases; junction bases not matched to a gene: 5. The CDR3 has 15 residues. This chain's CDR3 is CASSLGLAGRDTQYF. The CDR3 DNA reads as TGTGCCAGCAGCTTAGGTCTAGCGGGAAGGGATACGCAGTATTTT. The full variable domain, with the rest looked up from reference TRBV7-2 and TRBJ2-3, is GAGVSQSPSNKVTEKGKDVELRCDPISGHTALYWYRQSLGQGLEFLIYFQGNSAPDKSGLPSDRFSAERTGGSVSTLTIQRTQQEDSAVYLCASSLGLAGRDTQYFGPGTRLTVL.

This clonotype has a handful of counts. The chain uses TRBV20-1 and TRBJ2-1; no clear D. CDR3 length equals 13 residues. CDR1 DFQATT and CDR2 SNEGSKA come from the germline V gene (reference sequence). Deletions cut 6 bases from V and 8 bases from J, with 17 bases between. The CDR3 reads CSAPAASVHEQFF. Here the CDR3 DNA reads TGCAGTGCCCCCGCGGCTAGTGTTCATGAGCAGTTCTTC.

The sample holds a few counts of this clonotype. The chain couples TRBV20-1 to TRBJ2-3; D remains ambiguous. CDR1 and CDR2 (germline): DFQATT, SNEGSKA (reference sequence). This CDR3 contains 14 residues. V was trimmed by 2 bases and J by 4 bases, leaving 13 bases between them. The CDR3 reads CSARSNHLPDTQYF. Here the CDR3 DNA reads TGCAGTGCTAGATCCAATCATCTCCCAGATACGCAGTATTTT.

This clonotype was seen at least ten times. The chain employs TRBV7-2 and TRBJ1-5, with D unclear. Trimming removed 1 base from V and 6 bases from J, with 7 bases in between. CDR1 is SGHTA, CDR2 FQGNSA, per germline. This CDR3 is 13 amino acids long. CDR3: CASSLVERQPQHF. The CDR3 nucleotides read TGTGCCAGCAGCTTAGTTGAGCGTCAGCCCCAGCATTTT.

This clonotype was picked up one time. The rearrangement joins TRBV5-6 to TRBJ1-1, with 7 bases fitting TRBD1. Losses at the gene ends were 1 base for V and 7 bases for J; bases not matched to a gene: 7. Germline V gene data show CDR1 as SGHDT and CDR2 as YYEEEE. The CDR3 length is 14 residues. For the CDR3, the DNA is TGTGCCAGCAGCTTGACCGGGACAGCCTATGAAGCTTTCTTT. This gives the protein CASSLTGTAYEAFF.

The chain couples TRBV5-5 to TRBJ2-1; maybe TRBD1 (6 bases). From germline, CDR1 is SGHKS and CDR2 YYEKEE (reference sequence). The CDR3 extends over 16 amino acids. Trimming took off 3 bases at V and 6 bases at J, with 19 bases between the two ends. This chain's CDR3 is CASSSDGGLSTNEQFF. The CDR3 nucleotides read TGTGCCAGCAGCTCGGATGGGGGCCTCTCAACCAATGAGCAGTTCTTC.

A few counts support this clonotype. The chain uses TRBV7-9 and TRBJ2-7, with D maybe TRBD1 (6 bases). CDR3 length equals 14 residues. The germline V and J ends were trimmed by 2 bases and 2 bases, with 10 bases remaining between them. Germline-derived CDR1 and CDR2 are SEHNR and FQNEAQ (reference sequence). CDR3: CASSLTGTTYEQYF. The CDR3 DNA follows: TGTGCCAGCAGCTTAACAGGGACAACCTACGAGCAGTACTTC.

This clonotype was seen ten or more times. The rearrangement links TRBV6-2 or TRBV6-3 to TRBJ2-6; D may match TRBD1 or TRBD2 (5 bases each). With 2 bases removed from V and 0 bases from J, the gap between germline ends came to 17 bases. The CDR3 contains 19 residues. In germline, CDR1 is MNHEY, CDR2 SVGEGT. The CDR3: CASSYPLGTFGSGANVLTF. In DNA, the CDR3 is TGTGCCAGCAGTTACCCCCTAGGGACCTTTGGCTCTGGGGCCAACGTCCTGACTTTC.

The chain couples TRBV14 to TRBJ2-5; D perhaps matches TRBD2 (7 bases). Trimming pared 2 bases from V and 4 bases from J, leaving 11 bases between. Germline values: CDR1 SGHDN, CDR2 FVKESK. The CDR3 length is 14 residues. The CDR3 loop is CASSQRGGGETQYF. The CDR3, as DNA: TGTGCCAGCAGCCAACGAGGGGGGGGAGAGACCCAGTACTTC.